The 6 T cell receptor beta chains given below trace back to one sample, sequenced in a study of T cell responses to AZD1222 COVID-19 vaccine. Generated by immunoSEQ multiplex PCR, the TCRdb table keeps only in-frame clones and is missing some. The top ten hold about 10% of the sample, which has fewer than 200,000 clones, around 92% seen once. The source was peripheral blood, collected on day 0 of AZD1222 vaccination. All receptors derive from an adult in good health.

With respect to this clone: A junction end diverges from the germline sequence, so it may reflect a read error. V usage is TRBV12-3 or TRBV12-4 and J usage is TRBJ1-1; D gene uncertain. The CDR3 contains 13 residues. The CDR3 spells CASSLRRNSEAFF. CDR3 sequence (DNA): TGTGCCAGCAGTTTAAGGAGGAACTCTGAAGCTTTCTTT.

CDR3 DNA: TGTGCCAGCAGCGTAGTGTTTGAGAGCGGGACAGGGCCAGATACGCAGTATTTT. Translation: CASSVVFESGTGPDTQYF. The chain has TRBV9 and TRBJ2-3; 9 nucleotides line up with TRBD1. CDR1 is SGDLS and CDR2 is YYNGEE in the germline V gene. The CDR3 length is 18 residues. After removal of 0 bases from V and 4 bases from J, the junction contained 12 bases not matched to a gene.

The chain uses TRBV29-1 and TRBJ1-6; 7 bases map to TRBD1. The CDR3 totals 13 residues. CDR1 is SQVTM and CDR2 is ANQGSEA in the germline V gene. V lost 4 bases and J lost 6; bases outside the gene matches: 3. CDR3 residues: CSVAGDSNSPLHF. The CDR3 nucleotides are TGCAGCGTTGCCGGGGACAGTAATTCACCCCTCCACTTT.

The chain combines TRBV7-3 with TRBJ1-6; D uncertain. This CDR3 is 13 amino acids long. V dropped 5 bases and J dropped 8 bases, with 10 bases sitting between them. Looked up from germline, CDR1 is SGHTA and CDR2 is FQGTGA. CDR3 loop: CASSRSRDSPLHF. The DNA of the CDR3 is TGTGCCAGCAGCCGCAGTAGGGATTCACCCCTCCACTTT.

The chain recombines TRBV5-1 with TRBJ1-1, with D perhaps TRBD1 (5 bases). The CDR3 is 14 amino acids. Trimming cost V 2 bases and J 5 bases, with 13 bases left between them. Germline CDR1 and CDR2: SGHRS and YFSETQ. In nucleotides, the CDR3 is TGCGCCAGCAGCTTAGGGGCTGGCGGGACTGAAGCTTTCTTT. Translation gives CASSLGAGGTEAFF.

The V and J genes are TRBV7-8 and TRBJ1-1; D might be TRBD1 (5 bases). V was cut by 5 bases and J by 10 bases, with 14 bases left in between. The germline V gene encodes CDR1 SGHVS and CDR2 FQNEAQ. This CDR3 is 12 amino acids long. This chain's CDR3 is CASSPPPRGAFF. The CDR3 DNA is TGTGCCAGCAGCCCTCCACCGAGGGGAGCTTTCTTT.